These 11 T cell receptor beta chains came from one sample sequenced in a study of cytomegalovirus exposure and HLA in healthy donors (TCRdb year 2017). Library preparation used the immunoSEQ multiplex PCR assay. For the multiplex PCR, a mixture combining 60 forward primers for TCR Vbeta segments and 13 reverse primers for TCR Jbeta segments was used. The table comes from immuneACCESS by way of TCRdb, which keeps in-frame sequences with V and J called. Part of the clones is missing from these tables; in studies checked, under half for an unresolved V gene and the rest for unknown reasons. Across this sample there are 200,000 to 250,000 clones, with under 70% seen only once. 2.6% of the sample is held by the ten biggest clonotypes. Sequencing was done on a sample of PBMCs. These receptors all stem from a man aged 35-49 years in good health and CMV-seropositive.

This rearrangement joins TRBV5-1 to TRBJ1-2; 7 bases map to TRBD1. CDR3 length: 14 amino acids. Losses at the gene ends were 4 bases for V and 4 bases for J; bases not matched to a gene: 7. Germline-derived CDR1 and CDR2 are SGHRS and YFSETQ. The chain's CDR3 is CASSALTGSYGYTF. CDR3 nucleotide sequence: TGCGCCAGCAGCGCGTTGACAGGGAGCTATGGCTACACCTTC. Filled out from reference TRBV5-1 and TRBJ1-2, the complete variable domain reads KAGVTQTPRYLIKTRGQQVTLSCSPISGHRSVSWYQQTPGQGLQFLFEYFSETQRNKGNFPGRFSGRQFSNSRSEMNVSTLELGDSALYLCASSALTGSYGYTFGSGTRLTVV.

This CDR3 reads CASSPDRAQPQHF. The CDR3 DNA follows: TGTGCCAGCAGCCCGGACAGGGCTCAGCCCCAGCATTTT. The J gene is TRBJ1-5, the V gene TRBV5-4, with 8 bases aligning to TRBD1. Germline loops: CDR1 SGHNT, CDR2 YYREEE (reference sequence). CDR3 length: 13 residues. The V and J ends lost 4 bases and 6 bases, in that order; junction bases with no gene match: 3.

The rearrangement joins TRBV29-1 to TRBJ2-5, with 7 bases fitting TRBD2. The J call may be incorrect, as the DNA end agrees better with TRBJ2-7. The CDR3 runs 13 residues. Germline V CDR1 and CDR2: SQVTM, ANQGSEA. Here the CDR3 reads CSVQASGSYEQYF. As DNA, the CDR3 is TGCAGCGTTCAGGCTAGCGGCTCCTACGAGCAGTACTTC.

The rearrangement links TRBV29-1 to TRBJ2-1, with D possibly TRBD2 on 5 matching bases. Per the germline V gene, CDR1 is SQVTM and CDR2 is ANQGSEA. V lost 7 bases to trimming and J lost 0 bases, with 16 bases between them. The CDR3 spans 15 residues. CDR3 nucleotide sequence: TGCAGCGCCGGACTGCGAAAAAGCTCCTACAATGAGCAGTTCTTC. This codes for CSAGLRKSSYNEQFF.

The chain uses TRBV6-5 and TRBJ2-7; 9 bases are a match to TRBD2. Trimming took 6 bases from V and 3 from J; bases not matched to a gene: 3. Germline assignment: CDR1 MNHEY and CDR2 SVGAGI. This CDR3 contains 13 residues. The DNA for the CDR3 is TGTGCCAGCAGGCCAGCGGGAGGCTACGAGCAGTACTTC. Translation gives CASRPAGGYEQYF.

In its sample, this clone was seen once. The V gene is TRBV20-1, the J gene TRBJ2-3, with 9 bases lining up with TRBD1. This CDR3 has 11 amino acids. Germline CDR1 DFQATT, CDR2 SNEGSKA (reference sequence). J gave up 8 bases and V 6 bases, and 3 bases lay outside the gene matches. The CDR3 loop reads CSAGTGSTQYF. CDR3 sequence (DNA): TGCAGTGCCGGGACAGGGTCTACGCAGTATTTT.

The rearrangement links TRBV19 to TRBJ2-4, with D perhaps matching TRBD1 (6 bases). Germline lookup yields CDR1 LNHDA and CDR2 SQIVND (reference sequence). The CDR3 runs to 14 residues. The V gene lost 4 bases and the J gene lost 0 bases, with 7 bases spanning the gap. Here the CDR3 reads CASSTGEAKNIQYF. CDR3 DNA: TGTGCCAGTAGTACAGGGGAAGCCAAAAACATTCAGTACTTC.

The rearrangement uses TRBV20-1 and TRBJ2-7; 9 bases agree with TRBD2. The CDR3 extends over 11 amino acids. Losses at the gene ends were 5 bases for V and 7 bases for J; bases not matched to a gene: 3. Germline values: CDR1 DFQATT, CDR2 SNEGSKA (reference sequence). CDR3 amino acids: CSASRGGEQYF. CDR3 coding DNA: TGCAGTGCTTCGCGGGGGGGGGAGCAGTACTTC.

The chain joins TRBV5-1 to TRBJ2-7; 10 bases map to TRBD2. The germline V gene has CDR1 SGHRS and CDR2 YFSETQ. The CDR3 sequence is 18 residues long. V trimming: 4 bases; J trimming: 4 bases; junction bases outside the gene matches: 17. The DNA of the CDR3 is TGCGCCAGCAGCGAGGGAATCGGGGCTAGCGGGGGTCCTTACGAGCAGTACTTC. Residues: CASSEGIGASGGPYEQYF.

In this sample, this clone turned up once. The chain combines TRBV6-1 with TRBJ1-5, with a possible D match to TRBD1 (6 bases). This CDR3 region has 15 residues. V lost 8 bases and J 6 bases, leaving 20 bases between the germline ends. CDR1 and CDR2 (germline): MNHNS, SASEGT. The CDR3, as DNA: TGTGCCAGCGAACAGGGCCCCTTTGGGGCTCAGCCCCAGCATTTT. It translates to CASEQGPFGAQPQHF.

The chain recombines TRBV27 with TRBJ1-2; D might be TRBD1 (6 bases). Germline V gene data show CDR1 as MNHEY and CDR2 as SMNVEV (reference sequence). This CDR3 spans 15 amino acids. V was cut by 1 base and J by 0 bases, with 9 bases left in between. For the CDR3, the DNA is TGTGCCAGCAGTTTATTAGGGGGACCTAACTATGGCTACACCTTC. Translating it yields CASSLLGGPNYGYTF.